This T cell receptor beta chain was sequenced during a study of shared clonotypes between healthy human individuals. On the study more broadly: The donor pool was made up of two women and three men aged 18 to 49. Plates per donor: three CD4 naive, three CD4 memory, two CD8 naive, one CD8 memory.

Sequencing used immunoSEQ multiplex PCR; TCRdb keeps in-frame clones, though not all of them. The sample records roughly 890,000 clones, 80% to 95% being singletons. Study outcomes and limitations: Donor scarcity curtailed the genetic and exposure-history diversity represented herein.

The naive CD8 population came from CD45RO-negative cells selected for CCR7, without terminally differentiated effector memory CD45RA+ cells. The V gene lost 4 bases and the J gene lost 9 bases, with 7 bases spanning the gap. This CDR3 comprises 11 residues. Per the germline V gene, CDR1 is WSHSY and CDR2 is SAAADI. As for this clone: No antigen is known for it.

This chain links TRBV10-2 with TRBJ2-1, with unresolved D. The sample taken for sequencing was naive CD8+ T cells sorted from blood. This clonotype was sampled from a man younger than 45 in good health. The CDR3 nucleotides read TGCGCCAGCAGTGCTACGTTTGAGCAGTTCTTC. Translation gives CASSATFEQFF.